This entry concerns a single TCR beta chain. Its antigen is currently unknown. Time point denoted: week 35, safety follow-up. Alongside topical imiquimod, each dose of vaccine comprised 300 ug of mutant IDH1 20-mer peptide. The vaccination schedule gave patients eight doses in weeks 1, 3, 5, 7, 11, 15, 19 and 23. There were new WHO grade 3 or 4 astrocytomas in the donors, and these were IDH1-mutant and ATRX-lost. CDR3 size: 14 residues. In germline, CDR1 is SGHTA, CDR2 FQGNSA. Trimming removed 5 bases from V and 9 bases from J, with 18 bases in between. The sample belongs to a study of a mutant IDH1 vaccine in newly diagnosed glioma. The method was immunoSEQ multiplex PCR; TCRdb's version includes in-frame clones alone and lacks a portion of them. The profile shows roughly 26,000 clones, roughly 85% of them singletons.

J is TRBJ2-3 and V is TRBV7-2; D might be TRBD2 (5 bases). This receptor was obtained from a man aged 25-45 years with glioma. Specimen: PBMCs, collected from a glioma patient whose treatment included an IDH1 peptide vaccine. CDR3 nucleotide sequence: TGTGCCAGCAGCCCCAAAGGCGACGGGAAGACGCAGTATTTT. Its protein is CASSPKGDGKTQYF.